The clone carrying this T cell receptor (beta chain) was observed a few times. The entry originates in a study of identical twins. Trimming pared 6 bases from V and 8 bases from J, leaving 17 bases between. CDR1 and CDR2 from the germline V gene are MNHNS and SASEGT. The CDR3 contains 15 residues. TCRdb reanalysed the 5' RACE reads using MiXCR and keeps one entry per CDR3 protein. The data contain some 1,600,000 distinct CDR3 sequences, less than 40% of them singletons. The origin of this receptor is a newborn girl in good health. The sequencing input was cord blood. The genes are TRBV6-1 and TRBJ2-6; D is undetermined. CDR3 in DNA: TGTGCCAGCAGACCACGACACTTGTATTCCAACGTCCTGACTTTC. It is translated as CASRPRHLYSNVLTF.